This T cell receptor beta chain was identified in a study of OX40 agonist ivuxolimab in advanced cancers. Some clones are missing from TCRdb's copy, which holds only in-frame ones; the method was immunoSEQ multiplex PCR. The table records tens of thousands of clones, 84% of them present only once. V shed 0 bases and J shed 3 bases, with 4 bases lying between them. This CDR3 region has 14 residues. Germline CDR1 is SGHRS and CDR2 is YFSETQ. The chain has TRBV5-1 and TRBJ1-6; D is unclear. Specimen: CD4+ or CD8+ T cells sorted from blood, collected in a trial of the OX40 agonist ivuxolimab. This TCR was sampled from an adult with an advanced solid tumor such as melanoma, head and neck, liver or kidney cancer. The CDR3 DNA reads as TGCGCCAGCAGCTTGGGGGGCTATAATTCACCCCTCCACTTT. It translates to CASSLGGYNSPLHF.